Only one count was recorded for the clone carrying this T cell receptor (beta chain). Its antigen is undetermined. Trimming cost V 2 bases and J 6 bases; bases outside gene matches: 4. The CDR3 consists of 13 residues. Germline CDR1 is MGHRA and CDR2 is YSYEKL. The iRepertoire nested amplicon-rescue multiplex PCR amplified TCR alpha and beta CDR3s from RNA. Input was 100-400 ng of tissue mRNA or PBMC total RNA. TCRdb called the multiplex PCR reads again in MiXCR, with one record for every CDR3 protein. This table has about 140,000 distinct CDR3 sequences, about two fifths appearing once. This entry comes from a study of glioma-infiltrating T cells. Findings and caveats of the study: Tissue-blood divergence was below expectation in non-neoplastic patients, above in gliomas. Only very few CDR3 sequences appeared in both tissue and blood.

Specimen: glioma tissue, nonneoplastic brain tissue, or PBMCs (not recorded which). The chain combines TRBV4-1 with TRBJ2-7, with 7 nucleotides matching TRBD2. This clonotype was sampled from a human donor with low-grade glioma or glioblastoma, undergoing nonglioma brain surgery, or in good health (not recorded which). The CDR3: CASSQWEGSEQYF. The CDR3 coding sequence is TGCGCCAGCAGCCAATGGGAGGGCTCCGAGCAGTACTTC.